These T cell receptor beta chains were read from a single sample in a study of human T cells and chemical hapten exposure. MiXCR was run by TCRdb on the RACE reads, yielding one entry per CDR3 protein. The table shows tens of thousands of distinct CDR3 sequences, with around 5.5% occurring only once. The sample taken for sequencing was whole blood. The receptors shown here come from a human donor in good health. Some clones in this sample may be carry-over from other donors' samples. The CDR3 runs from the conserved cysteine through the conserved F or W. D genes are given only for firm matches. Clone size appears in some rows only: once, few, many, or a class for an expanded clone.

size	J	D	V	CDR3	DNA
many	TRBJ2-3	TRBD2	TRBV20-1	CSASRLAGADTQYF	TGCAGTGCTAGTAGACTAGCGGGAGCGGATACGCAGTATTTT
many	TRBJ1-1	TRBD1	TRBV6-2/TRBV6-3	CASTRDRGFTEAFF	TGTGCCAGCACTCGGGACAGGGGATTCACTGAAGCTTTCTTT
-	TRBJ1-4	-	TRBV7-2	CASSLDWGVGSRSNEKLFF	TGTGCCAGCAGCTTAGATTGGGGTGTCGGCAGCAGGAGTAATGAAAAACTGTTTTTT
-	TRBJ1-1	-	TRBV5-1	CASSLVSRDTEAFF	TGCGCCAGCAGCTTGGTTAGCAGGGACACTGAAGCTTTCTTT
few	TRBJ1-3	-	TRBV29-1	CSVVTGDGSGNTIYF	TGCAGCGTTGTAACAGGAGACGGCTCTGGAAACACCATATATTTT
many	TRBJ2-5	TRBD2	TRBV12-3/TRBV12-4	CASSMPGGAAETQYF	TGTGCCAGCAGTATGCCCGGGGGGGCCGCAGAGACCCAGTACTTC
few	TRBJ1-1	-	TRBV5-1	CASSKLQGPNTEAFF	TGCGCCAGCAGCAAACTACAAGGCCCGAACACTGAAGCTTTCTTT
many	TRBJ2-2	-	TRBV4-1	CASSQARPGELFF	TGCGCCAGCAGCCAAGCTCGGCCCGGGGAGCTGTTTTTT
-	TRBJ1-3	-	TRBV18	CASSRELGNTIYF	TGTGCCAGCTCACGGGAGTTGGGAAACACCATATATTTT
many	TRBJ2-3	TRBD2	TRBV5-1	CASTLVAGLSTDTQYF	TGCGCCAGCACCCTCGTAGCGGGGCTCAGCACAGATACGCAGTATTTT
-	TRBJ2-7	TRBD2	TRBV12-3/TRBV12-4	CASSLSSGGGGEQYF	TGTGCCAGCAGTTTGTCTAGCGGGGGTGGAGGCGAGCAGTACTTC
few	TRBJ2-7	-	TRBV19	CASSVTTRASYEQYF	TGTGCCAGTAGTGTTACGACAAGGGCTTCCTACGAGCAGTACTTC
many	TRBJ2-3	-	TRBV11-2	CASSLDRGLTDTQYF	TGTGCCAGCAGCTTAGACAGGGGCCTCACAGATACGCAGTATTTT
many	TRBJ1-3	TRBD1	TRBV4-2	CASSVQGSSSGNTIYF	TGTGCCAGCAGCGTACAGGGGTCAAGCTCTGGAAACACCATATATTTT
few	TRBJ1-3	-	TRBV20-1	CSARGRGRAGNTIYF	TGCAGTGCTAGAGGAAGGGGCAGGGCCGGAAACACCATATATTTT
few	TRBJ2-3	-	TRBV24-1	CATSVARGTDTQYF	TGTGCCACCAGTGTAGCGAGAGGCACAGATACGCAGTATTTT
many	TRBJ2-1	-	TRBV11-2	CASSPQVGLLTYNEQFF	TGTGCCAGCAGTCCCCAGGTCGGGCTTCTCACCTACAATGAGCAGTTCTTC
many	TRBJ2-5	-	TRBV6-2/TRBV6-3	CASSYSPETQYF	TGTGCCAGCAGTTACTCACCGGAGACCCAGTACTTC